The 28 T cell receptor beta chains given below trace back to one sample, sequenced in a study of CD8+ T cells in alopecia areata. cDNA reverse transcribed from extracted RNA served as the sequencing template. Clones were read by immunoSEQ multiplex PCR, and TCRdb kept only the in-frame ones, dropping some. Sampling found 270,000 or so clones, none seen once. Researchers sorted pooled cutaneous lymph node cells on the basis of CD4, CD8alpha, NKG2D, NKG2ACE and other markers. The sample was CD4+ T cells sorted from a lymph node. All receptors derive from a C3H/HeJ mouse with alopecia areata. The strain's MHC haplotype is H2-k.

Concerning this clone: Germline and genes here are mouse. The CDR3 extends 4 residues past the end of the read, so its final part is completed from the germline J gene. This chain links TRBV17 with TRBJ2-7; 9 positions match TRBD2. The CDR3 is made up of 13 amino acids. Germline CDR1 MNHDT, CDR2 YYDKIL. CDR3 DNA (partial): TGTGCTAGCAGCAACTGGGGGGTATAT. It codes for CASSNWGVY. The entire CDR3 is CASSNWGVYEQYF.

Comment on this clone: The germline and genes are mouse ones. The missing CDR3 end, 4 residues past where the read stops, is filled in from the germline J gene. The genes are TRBV1 and TRBJ1-1, with 9 bases fitting TRBD1. The CDR3 is 14 amino acids. The trim removed 6 bases at V and 3 bases at J, leaving 5 bases unmatched. In germline, CDR1 is NSQYPW, CDR2 LRSPGD (reference sequence). CDR3 DNA (partial): TGCACCTGCAGAGTACAGGGGGCAGACACA. Translation: CTCRVQGADT. The complete CDR3 sequence is CTCRVQGADTEVFF.

In this sample, this clone turned up a few times. Gene names refer to mouse genes. The missing CDR3 end, 4 residues past where the read stops, is filled in from the germline J gene. The chain is built from TRBV5 and TRBJ2-1; the match to TRBD2 covers 11 bases. The germline V gene has CDR1 LGHNA and CDR2 YNLKQL (reference sequence). The CDR3 length is 19 residues. J gave up 1 base and V 0 bases, and 8 bases lay outside the gene matches. Partial CDR3 DNA: TGTGCCAGCAGCCAAGAAGGACCCCGGGACTGGGGGAACTATGCT. It codes for CASSQEGPRDWGNYA. The entire CDR3 is CASSQEGPRDWGNYAEQFF.

About this clone itself: The germline and genes are mouse ones. The read finishes 3 residues shy of the CDR3 end, and the germline J gene is used to complete it. The chain is built from TRBV19 and TRBJ1-6; 7 bases match TRBD1. TRBJ1-6 is designated an ORF whose function remains uncertain. The CDR3 consists of 16 residues. Unmatched junction bases numbered 7, after V lost 4 bases and J lost 3 bases. The germline gives CDR1 FNHDT, CDR2 SITEND (reference sequence). The CDR3 bases that were read are TGTGCCAGCAGTGACCCCGGGACAGACTATAATTCGCCC. It yields the protein CASSDPGTDYNSP. The complete CDR3 protein is CASSDPGTDYNSPLYF.

This clone was detected ten times or more. Germline and genes here are mouse. Incomplete CDR3 DNA: TGTGCCAGCAGTGATGCGTGGGGTCGCTATGCT. Its translation is CASSDAWGRYA. The entire CDR3 sequence reads CASSDAWGRYAEQFF. This chain links TRBV13-1 with TRBJ2-1; possible D gene TRBD2, 5 bases. The read terminates 4 residues before the CDR3 end, so the remaining end is supplied by the germline J gene. Germline V gene sequence: CDR1 NSHNY, CDR2 SYGAGN. The germline V and J ends were trimmed by 0 bases and 3 bases, with 10 bases remaining between them. CDR3 length: 15 residues.

To note about this clone: Compared with germline, one end of the junction differs, possibly owing to a read error. Gene and germline names: mouse. The read gets to within 4 residues of the CDR3 end, and the germline J gene fills in the rest. Other DNA sequences in the same sample also yield this CDR3. The chain is built from TRBV13-2 and TRBJ2-3; D is ambiguous. The CDR3 has 12 amino acids. In germline, CDR1 is NNHNN, CDR2 SYGAGS (reference sequence). The CDR3 bases that were read are TGTGCCAGCGGGGATGGGGCAGAA. Translation gives CASGDGAE. The complete CDR3 sequence is CASGDGAETLYF.

With regard to this clone: Here the gene names and germline are mouse. Read data end 4 residues before the CDR3 end; the end is taken from the germline J gene. The V call is TRBV13-1, the J call TRBJ1-2; 9 bases fit TRBD1. V trimming: 0 bases; J trimming: 3 bases; junction bases outside the gene matches: 9. CDR3 size: 17 residues. The germline V gene has CDR1 NSHNY and CDR2 SYGAGN. Incomplete CDR3 DNA: TGTGCCAGCAGTGATGCCCCTCTCGGGACAGGGCACTCC. Its protein is CASSDAPLGTGHS. The CDR3, in full, reads CASSDAPLGTGHSDYTF.

A word on this clone: Gene labels here are mouse ones. The observed sequence ends 4 residues before the CDR3 terminus, with the missing tail filled in from the germline J gene. The genes are TRBV19 and TRBJ1-1; perhaps TRBD1 as D (5 bases). Germline V gene sequence: CDR1 FNHDT, CDR2 SITEND (reference sequence). The CDR3 is made up of 13 amino acids. The V and J ends lost 6 bases and 0 bases respectively, with 9 bases between them. CDR3 bases read: TGTGCCAGCAATACAGGATCAAACACA. This codes for CASNTGSNT. The whole CDR3 reads CASNTGSNTEVFF.

Concerning this clone: The listed genes are named as in mouse. Sequencing ends 4 residues short of the CDR3 end; the germline J gene provides the rest. This specimen includes other DNA sequences encoding the same CDR3. The chain joins TRBV19 to TRBJ2-5; D remains unclear. The CDR3 runs 13 residues. Trimming stripped 2 bases from V and 3 bases from J, with 7 bases between. Per germline, CDR1 FNHDT and CDR2 SITEND (reference sequence). CDR3 residues: CASSIHRQDTQYF. CDR3 bases read: TGTGCCAGCAGTATCCACAGACAAGAC.

This clone was counted between two and nine times. These gene names are mouse names. The read terminates 3 residues before the CDR3 end, so the remaining end is supplied by the germline J gene. Different DNA sequences within this sample yield the same CDR3. The chain links TRBV13-2 to TRBJ1-6; 8 bases match TRBD1. TRBJ1-6 is marked as an open reading frame, function uncertain. Looked up from germline, CDR1 is NNHNN and CDR2 is SYGAGS (reference sequence). V trimming: 0 bases; J trimming: 7 bases; junction bases outside the gene matches: 0. The CDR3 consists of 14 residues. The DNA read from the CDR3 is TGTGCCAGCGGTGATGCAGGGGGCAATTCGCCC. Translated, it gives CASGDAGGNSP. The whole CDR3 sequence is CASGDAGGNSPLYF.

In this sample, this clone turned up a few times. The gene symbols are mouse symbols. The CDR3 end is not reached by the read, which stops 4 residues before it; the germline J gene fills it in. The same CDR3 can be traced to other DNA sequences in this sample. The chain joins TRBV31 to TRBJ2-2; TRBD2 matches 11 bases. CDR3 length: 15 residues. Germline V gives CDR1 GKSSPN, CDR2 SITVG. V gave up 0 bases and J gave up 3 bases; unmatched junction bases: 0. CDR3 sequence: CAWSLTGGDTGQLYF. The covered CDR3 bases are TGTGCCTGGAGTCTGACTGGGGGGGACACCGGG.

Regarding this clone: Gene names follow the mouse nomenclature. The sequence runs out 4 residues before the end of the CDR3; the remainder is reconstructed from the germline J gene. The V call is TRBV1, the J call TRBJ2-1, with a tentative D call TRBD1 (6 bases). This CDR3 is built from 13 residues. V was pared by 3 bases and J by 5 bases, with 8 bases between. Germline V gene sequence: CDR1 NSQYPW, CDR2 LRSPGD (reference sequence). The sequenced CDR3 bases are TGCACCTGCAGTGCTACAGGGAATGCT. It specifies CTCSATGNA. The CDR3 reads in full as CTCSATGNAEQFF. The full variable domain, its missing parts supplied by reference TRBV1 and TRBJ2-1, is VTLLEQNPRWRLVPRGQAVNLRCILKNSQYPWMSWYQQDLQKQLQWLFTLRSPGDKEVKSLPGADYLATRVTDTELRLQVANMSQGRTLYCTCSATGNAEQFFGPGTRLTVL.

This clone has just a few counts. Any gene name here is a mouse gene name. The CDR3 extends 3 residues past the end of the read, so its final part is completed from the germline J gene. The same CDR3 also results from other DNA sequences found in this sample. The chain links TRBV5 to TRBJ1-6; 7 bases fit TRBD1. TRBJ1-6 is an ORF for which the function is uncertain. The V gene's germline CDR1 is LGHNA and CDR2 YNLKQL (reference sequence). The V segment lost 3 bases and the J segment 2 bases; nucleotides outside the gene matches: 1. The CDR3 is 15 residues long. The sequenced CDR3 bases are TGTGCCAGCAGCCAGCAGGGGGCCTATAATTCGCCC. Its translation is CASSQQGAYNSP. The full CDR3 is CASSQQGAYNSPLYF.

Of note for this clone: The genes and germline here are from mouse. The CDR3 end falls 4 residues outside the read, so it is completed with the germline J gene. This chain connects TRBV1 to TRBJ2-5; possible D gene TRBD2, 6 bases. This CDR3 is built from 15 residues. The V gene lost 0 bases and the J gene lost 3 bases, with 10 bases spanning the gap. Per the germline V gene, CDR1 is NSQYPW and CDR2 is LRSPGD (reference sequence). The CDR3 bases that were read are TGCACCTGCAGTGCAGATCTGGGGAAACAAGAC. This encodes CTCSADLGKQD. The whole CDR3 reads CTCSADLGKQDTQYF.

This clone was counted only a few times. The gene names here belong to mouse. The read is 4 residues too short to cover the CDR3 end, so that end is filled in from the germline J gene. The gene calls are TRBV13-1 and TRBJ2-3, with TRBD1 matching over 11 bases. The CDR3 contains 15 residues. Germline values: CDR1 NSHNY, CDR2 SYGAGN. The V gene end was trimmed by 5 bases and the J gene end by 1 base; junction bases not matched to a gene: 3. CDR3 DNA, as far as it was read: TGTGCCAGCAGGGACAGGGGGCGCGGTGCAGAA. It is translated as CASRDRGRGAE. The complete CDR3 reads CASRDRGRGAETLYF.

A remark on this clone: Germline and genes: mouse. The read gets to within 4 residues of the CDR3 end, and the germline J gene fills in the rest. V usage is TRBV19 and J usage is TRBJ2-3; D unresolved. The CDR3 runs 14 residues. V gave up 1 base and J gave up 2 bases, with 8 bases separating them. The germline gives CDR1 FNHDT, CDR2 SITEND (reference sequence). This chain's CDR3 is CASSISQPAETLYF. Partial CDR3 DNA: TGTGCCAGCAGTATATCGCAGCCTGCAGAA.

In regard to this clone: Gene labels here are mouse ones. The read falls 4 residues short of the CDR3 end, and the missing part is taken from the germline J gene. The V call is TRBV1, the J call TRBJ1-2, with D possibly matching TRBD1 (5 bases). Germline V gene data show CDR1 as NSQYPW and CDR2 as LRSPGD (reference sequence). This CDR3 region has 12 residues. The CDR3 here is CTCSAGGDDYTF. The CDR3 DNA, read in part, is TGCACCTGCAGTGCAGGGGGGGAC.

Concerning this clone itself: Genes here carry mouse names. The read halts 3 residues ahead of the CDR3 end, with the missing end drawn from the germline J gene. The same CDR3 also results from other DNA sequences found in this sample. V and J are TRBV19 and TRBJ1-6; D call uncertain. TRBJ1-6 belongs to the ORF category, with a function that is uncertain. V was pared by 3 bases and J by 4 bases, with 5 bases between. CDR3 size: 13 residues. Germline-derived CDR1 and CDR2 are FNHDT and SITEND (reference sequence). CDR3 protein: CASSRGYNSPLYF. The part of the CDR3 DNA that was read is TGTGCCAGCAGTAGAGGGTATAATTCGCCC.

This clone was picked up a small number of times. Here the gene names and germline are mouse. The CDR3 goes on 4 residues after the read ends, and that part is filled in from the germline J gene. At the DNA level, this CDR3 is encoded by other sequences in the same sample as well. The chain joins TRBV19 to TRBJ2-3; tentatively, D is TRBD1 (6 bases). Germline lookup yields CDR1 FNHDT and CDR2 SITEND (reference sequence). Trimming removed 5 bases at V and 1 base at J, with 11 bases between. CDR3 size: 14 residues. CDR3 amino acids: CASRQGRGAETLYF. The CDR3 DNA, read in part, is TGTGCCAGCAGGCAGGGGAGGGGTGCAGAA.

Comment on this clone: Each gene name is a mouse one. The read finishes 4 residues shy of the CDR3 end, and the germline J gene is used to complete it. This rearrangement joins TRBV19 to TRBJ2-3; 8 nucleotides match TRBD2. Germline values: CDR1 FNHDT, CDR2 SITEND (reference sequence). There are 15 residues in the CDR3. The CDR3 loop is CASSIWGEVGETLYF. The CDR3 DNA, read in part, is TGTGCCAGCAGTATCTGGGGGGAAGTCGGAGAA.

With respect to this clone: The genes are named according to mouse. The DNA ends 4 residues before the CDR3 does, and the rest of the CDR3 is filled in from the germline J gene. The chain joins TRBV1 to TRBJ2-3; D uncertain. Trimming took 2 bases from V and 3 from J, leaving 6 bases between them. CDR1 is NSQYPW and CDR2 is LRSPGD in the germline V gene (reference sequence). The CDR3 is made up of 13 amino acids. The CDR3: CTCSAHSAETLYF. CDR3 bases read: TGCACCTGCAGTGCACACAGCGCAGAA.

Details on this clone: All gene names here are mouse names. The DNA ends 4 residues before the CDR3 does, and the rest of the CDR3 is filled in from the germline J gene. This chain links TRBV13-1 with TRBJ2-7; D perhaps matches TRBD2 (6 bases). Germline V CDR1 and CDR2: NSHNY, SYGAGN. V lost 5 bases and J 0 bases, leaving 15 bases between the germline ends. There are 15 residues in the CDR3. CDR3 DNA (partial): TGTGCCAGCAGGGGAGTCACTGGGAACTCCTAT. This encodes CASRGVTGNSY. From start to end, the CDR3 is CASRGVTGNSYEQYF.

This clone was observed a few times. All gene names here are mouse names. Sequencing ends 4 residues short of the CDR3 end; the germline J gene provides the rest. The gene calls are TRBV1 and TRBJ2-4, with 8 bases matching TRBD1. The CDR3 contains 16 residues. Per the germline V gene, CDR1 is NSQYPW and CDR2 is LRSPGD (reference sequence). The sequenced CDR3 bases are TGCACCTGCAGTGCAGATGACCACAGGGGGGAAAAC. This gives the protein CTCSADDHRGEN. From start to end, the CDR3 is CTCSADDHRGENTLYF.

This clone was picked up many times. Any gene name here is a mouse gene name. Read sequence stops 4 residues before the CDR3 end, and the germline J gene provides the missing end. Other DNA sequences in this sample translate to the same CDR3. This sequence joins TRBV1 and TRBJ2-1; TRBD2 matches at 12 bases. The junction had 0 bases not matched to a gene; V was cut back by 3 bases and J by 3 bases. Germline V gives CDR1 NSQYPW, CDR2 LRSPGD (reference sequence). The CDR3 extends over 15 amino acids. The CDR3 spells CTCSAGLGGYAEQFF. The covered CDR3 bases are TGCACCTGCAGTGCGGGACTGGGGGGCTATGCT.

This clone was seen only a few times. Mouse gene names apply. The read gets to within 4 residues of the CDR3 end, and the germline J gene fills in the rest. The chain is built from TRBV13-1 and TRBJ2-5; D is possibly TRBD2 (6 bases). V gave up 0 bases and J gave up 1 base, with 6 bases separating them. The V gene's germline CDR1 is NSHNY and CDR2 SYGAGN. The CDR3 sequence is 14 residues long. The CDR3 region is CASSDDWDQDTQYF. CDR3 DNA, as far as it was read: TGTGCCAGCAGTGATGACTGGGACCAAGAC.

On this clone itself: Genes here carry mouse names. From the germline J gene comes the end of the CDR3, since the read stops 4 residues before it. This rearrangement joins TRBV1 to TRBJ2-7, with D possibly being TRBD1 (6 bases). Germline CDR1 and CDR2: NSQYPW and LRSPGD (reference sequence). The CDR3 contains 15 residues. CDR3 DNA (partial): TGCACCTGCAGTGCAGAGAGGACAGTCTTTTAT. This gives the protein CTCSAERTVFY. In full, the CDR3 reads CTCSAERTVFYEQYF.

A note on this clone: All gene names here are mouse names. The CDR3 is cut off 4 residues early in the read; its end comes from the germline J gene. The rearrangement uses TRBV5 and TRBJ2-2; D is ambiguous. Germline CDR1 and CDR2: LGHNA and YNLKQL (reference sequence). The ends were cut back, 1 base at V and 3 bases at J, with 6 bases in the middle. This CDR3 is 14 amino acids long. This CDR3 is CASSQGSYTGQLYF. CDR3 DNA, as far as it was read: TGTGCCAGCAGCCAAGGTTCATACACCGGG.

As for this clone: Gene names and germline refer to mouse. The read ends 3 residues before the CDR3 terminus; that terminus is restored from the germline J gene. V usage is TRBV5 and J usage is TRBJ1-6; 7 nucleotides align to TRBD1. Being an ORF, TRBJ1-6 has a function that is uncertain. Trimming cost V 2 bases and J 10 bases; bases outside gene matches: 8. The germline V gene encodes CDR1 LGHNA and CDR2 YNLKQL (reference sequence). The CDR3 contains 15 residues. The DNA read from the CDR3 is TGTGCCAGCAGCCAACAGGGACAGAAATTCTCGCCC. Translation gives CASSQQGQKFSP. The CDR3 reads in full as CASSQQGQKFSPLYF.